The sequence of this T cell receptor (beta chain) was determined in a study of precursors of human CD4 cytotoxic T cells (dated 2018 in TCRdb). In the study overall: The bulk TCR-seq analysis covered CD4+ memory subsets from some 15 donors in total. TCR-seq analysis of 13 to 15 donors yielded TCRalpha and TCRbeta chain sequences (table S7). Beyond this particular receptor, the publication reports: Compared with TCM and TEM subsets, the IL-7Rhigh and IL-7R- TEMRA subsets had more restricted TCR repertoires, with lower diversity and more expanded clonotypes. Some bulk TCR-seq comparisons included only about 95% of the 14 donors, suggesting not every subset was available for every donor. A bigger share of IL-7Rhigh TEMRA clonotypes consisted of expanded effector clonotypes than was the case for TEM or TCM clonotypes. According to the authors, a human observational design cannot definitively establish the direction of differentiation between precursor and effector cells.

The run used an Illumina MiSeq. On the authors' methods: To quantify repertoire diversity, the Shannon-Wiener index was calculated using VDJtools. TCRbeta clonotypes with a clonotype frequency of at least 3 were defined as expanded. Starting from the raw public reads, TCRdb applied fastp trimming at Q25, assembled clones with MiXCR and retained in-frame beta chains. Each entry merges the rows of one CDR3 protein and shows their most common DNA and genes. It is TCRdb's table, rather than the study itself, that gives the V and J calls and clone size. The sample table contains some 790 distinct CDR3 sequences; only one count was recorded for roughly an eighth of them. The top ten clones comprise under 8.5% of the sample. Measured from the cysteine to the phenylalanine, the CDR3 is 14 residues long. Only the CDR3 region is kept as DNA, spanning 42 bases read in frame from base 1. The germline V gene provides CDR1 SGHRS and CDR2 YFSETQ. The V end loses 0 bases and the J end loses 4 bases, and a stretch of 8 bases separates them.

Turning to this clonotype: Its antigen specificity is not known. Base qualities are not recorded, but no much larger clone differs from it by a single base.

To test for a precursor-effector relationship among CD4 cytotoxic T cells, four sorted CD4+ memory subsets (TCM, TEM, IL-7Rhigh TEMRA, IL-7R- TEMRA) underwent bulk UMI-based TCR sequencing. Cells were obtained from peripheral blood mononuclear cells that had been isolated from human blood. This TCR derives from a human donor in good health. The rearranged chain carries TRBV5-1 and TRBJ1-5; the D gene remains uncertain. Sequencing input: memory CD4+ T cells from blood (PBMCs). At the DNA level, the sequence is TGCGCCAGCAGCTTGGGGACGGCTAATCAGCCCCAGCATTTT. The translation is CASSLGTANQPQHF.